Shown below are 16 T cell receptor beta chains from a single sample sequenced in a study of T cells expressing NK-cell markers. TCRdb derives one entry per CDR3 protein from the 5' RACE reads, leaving out DNA. The listing contains about 370,000 distinct CDR3 sequences. The sequencing input was blood T cells: a sorted CD56 or NKG2C T cell subset, CD4+ or CD8+ T cells, or bulk PBMC T cells (not recorded which). Source of these receptors: a woman between 45 and 60 years old in good health.

The rearrangement joins TRBV6-5 to TRBJ1-2; the D call of TRBD1 rests on TCRdb alone, since no DNA is present to check it. Germline V gives CDR1 MNHEY, CDR2 SVGAGI. The CDR3 is 14 residues long. CDR3: CASRPIGDPGSYTF.

This chain joins TRBV20-1 and TRBJ2-5; TCRdb's D gene call, TRBD1, goes unchecked for lack of DNA. Germline CDR1 is DFQATT and CDR2 is SNEGSKA (reference sequence). This CDR3 is 13 amino acids long. CDR3 residues: CSAPGDLQETQYF.

The genes are TRBV27 and TRBJ2-2. The CDR3 contains 14 residues. Germline lookup yields CDR1 MNHEY and CDR2 SMNVEV (reference sequence). CDR3 residues: CASSLGYSGGELFF.

The chain couples TRBV7-9 to TRBJ2-5; TCRdb's D call of TRBD1 is untestable without DNA. CDR3 length: 14 amino acids. The germline CDR1 and CDR2 sequences are SEHNR and FQNEAQ (reference sequence). Here the CDR3 reads CASSFGTPGETQYF.

Here the CDR3 reads CASSNGHNYNEQFF. This chain connects TRBV5-1 to TRBJ2-1; the D call of TRBD1 rests on TCRdb alone, since no DNA is present to check it. CDR3 length: 14 amino acids. The germline gives CDR1 SGHRS, CDR2 YFSETQ.

This chain links TRBV5-1 with TRBJ2-2; TCRdb reports TRBD1, a call that lacks DNA to check it against. This CDR3 contains 15 residues. Germline CDR1 and CDR2: SGHRS and YFSETQ. The CDR3 protein is CASSTRDSSTGELFF.

The V gene is TRBV18, the J gene TRBJ2-5; TCRdb's D call of TRBD2 is untestable without DNA. This CDR3 has 15 amino acids. Germline V lookup: CDR1 KGHSH, CDR2 LQKENI. CDR3 loop: CASSATSGRQETQYF.

The chain recombines TRBV5-5 with TRBJ2-1; the TCRdb call, TRBD2, lacks DNA for checking. There are 15 residues in the CDR3. Germline V gene data show CDR1 as SGHKS and CDR2 as YYEKEE (reference sequence). CDR3 in amino acids: CASSPPRVGPNEQFF.

V is TRBV7-2 and J is TRBJ2-1; TCRdb reports TRBD2, a call that lacks DNA to check it against. Looked up from germline, CDR1 is SGHTA and CDR2 is FQGNSA. The CDR3 consists of 15 residues. The CDR3 sequence: CASRVAGGPYNEQFF. The full variable domain, completed using reference TRBV7-2 and TRBJ2-1, is GAGVSQSPSNKVTEKGKDVELRCDPISGHTALYWYRQSLGQGLEFLIYFQGNSAPDKSGLPSDRFSAERTGGSVSTLTIQRTQQEDSAVYLCASRVAGGPYNEQFFGPGTRLTVL.

The rearrangement links TRBV27 to TRBJ1-1; the D gene TCRdb calls, TRBD1, cannot be checked with no DNA. The CDR3 length is 17 residues. The germline V gene encodes CDR1 MNHEY and CDR2 SMNVEV (reference sequence). The CDR3 here is CASSSGIIPGTGAEAFF.

CDR3 residues: CASTSGQGADTQYF. The chain joins TRBV11-2 to TRBJ2-3; the TCRdb D gene call, TRBD1, has no DNA to confirm it. The CDR3 has 14 amino acids. Germline V lookup: CDR1 SGHAT, CDR2 FQNNGV.

The chain links TRBV27 to TRBJ2-4. The germline gives CDR1 MNHEY, CDR2 SMNVEV (reference sequence). CDR3 length: 15 amino acids. The CDR3: CASSFRGLAKNIQYF.

The chain employs TRBV2 and TRBJ2-7; without DNA, the TCRdb call of TRBD2 cannot be checked. Germline CDR1 reads SNHLY; CDR2 reads FYNNEI. The CDR3 runs to 14 residues. The chain's CDR3 is CASSDERVNYEQYF. Full variable domain (rest looked up from reference TRBV2 and TRBJ2-7): EPEVTQTPSHQVTQMGQEVILRCVPISNHLYFYWYRQILGQKVEFLVSFYNNEISEKSEIFDDQFSVERPDGSNFTLKIRSTKLEDSAMYFCASSDERVNYEQYFGPGTRLTVT.

The chain uses TRBV20-1 and TRBJ2-1. CDR1 and CDR2 (germline): DFQATT, SNEGSKA (reference sequence). The CDR3 totals 12 residues. CDR3 sequence reads: CSVRSLGNEQFF.

The chain couples TRBV18 to TRBJ2-5; the TRBD1 assignment by TCRdb is unverifiable without DNA. The CDR3 covers 14 residues. Germline CDR1 KGHSH, CDR2 LQKENI. The CDR3 spells CASSPPPGAETQYF.

The J gene is TRBJ1-2, the V gene TRBV10-3; TCRdb lists TRBD1, though no DNA is available to test this call. The germline V gene encodes CDR1 ENHRY and CDR2 SYGVKD. The CDR3 loop spans 15 amino acids. The CDR3 sequence is CAISESGTTNYGYTF.